This is a list of T cell receptor beta chains from one sample in a study of T cell responses to AZD1222 COVID-19 vaccine. This table comes from immunoSEQ multiplex PCR, and its TCRdb copy is limited to in-frame clones, with some not included. The sample holds roughly 120,000 clones; 92% are singletons and the top ten take more than 7%. Here the sequenced sample was peripheral blood, taken 28 days after the second AZD1222 dose. These receptors originate from an adult who received the AZD1222 COVID-19 vaccine. The CDR3 runs from the conserved cysteine through the conserved F or W. Each record gives: CDR3 protein, CDR3 DNA, D gene, V gene, clone size, J gene, CDR3 length. The D gene is left open where the match is weak. Part of the rows lack a size; the others show once, few, many or a class for expanded clones.

CASSQADSGNTIYF | TGTGCCAGCAGCCAAGCGGACAGCGGAAACACCATATATTTT | - | TRBV3-1/TRBV3-2 | once | TRBJ1-3 | 14
CASSLPHYTEAFF | TGTGCCAGCAGCTTACCCCATTACACTGAAGCTTTCTTT | - | TRBV7-2 | - | TRBJ1-1 | 13
CASSDRGSKYETQYF | TGTGCCAGCAGTGACAGGGGAAGTAAATATGAGACCCAGTACTTC | - | TRBV2 | - | TRBJ2-5 | 15
CSASPLRNYGYTF | TGCAGTGCTAGTCCACTGAGAAACTATGGCTACACCTTC | - | TRBV20-1 | - | TRBJ1-2 | 13
CASRRDSRPNSPLHF | TGTGCCAGCAGAAGGGACAGTCGACCTAATTCACCCCTCCACTTT | TRBD1 | TRBV6-5 | - | TRBJ1-6 | 15
CASRPSAGSSYNEQFF | TGCGCCAGCAGACCATCAGCGGGGAGCTCCTACAATGAGCAGTTCTTC | TRBD2 | TRBV5-1 | once | TRBJ2-1 | 16
CASSPSPRGGLYEQYF | TGTGCCAGCTCACCCAGCCCCAGGGGTGGGCTCTACGAGCAGTACTTC | - | TRBV18 | - | TRBJ2-7 | 16
CASSLGGSEQPQHF | TGTGCCAGCAGTTTAGGGGGCTCGGAACAGCCCCAGCATTTT | TRBD1 | TRBV6-5 | - | TRBJ1-5 | 14
CASSISNGAYEQYF | TGTGCCAGTAGTATAAGTAACGGGGCCTACGAGCAGTACTTC | - | TRBV19 | - | TRBJ2-7 | 14
CASSQGDTVYTEAFF | TGCGCCAGCAGCCAAGGAGACACGGTTTACACTGAAGCTTTCTTT | - | TRBV4-1 | - | TRBJ1-1 | 15
CASSTGDLGRSYEQYF | TGCGCCAGCAGCACCGGGGACCTCGGGAGGTCCTACGAGCAGTACTTC | TRBD2 | TRBV5-1 | - | TRBJ2-7 | 16
CASSLQQTYNEQFF | TGCGCCAGCAGCCTGCAGCAAACCTACAATGAGCAGTTCTTC | - | TRBV5-1 | - | TRBJ2-1 | 14
CASSPNLNSGVLGGYTF | TGCGCCAGCAGCCCGAACCTAAATTCAGGGGTCCTGGGGGGCTACACCTTC | - | TRBV5-1 | - | TRBJ1-2 | 17
CSVEQGALGTQYF | TGCAGCGTTGAACAAGGGGCTTTGGGGACCCAGTACTTC | - | TRBV29-1 | - | TRBJ2-5 | 13